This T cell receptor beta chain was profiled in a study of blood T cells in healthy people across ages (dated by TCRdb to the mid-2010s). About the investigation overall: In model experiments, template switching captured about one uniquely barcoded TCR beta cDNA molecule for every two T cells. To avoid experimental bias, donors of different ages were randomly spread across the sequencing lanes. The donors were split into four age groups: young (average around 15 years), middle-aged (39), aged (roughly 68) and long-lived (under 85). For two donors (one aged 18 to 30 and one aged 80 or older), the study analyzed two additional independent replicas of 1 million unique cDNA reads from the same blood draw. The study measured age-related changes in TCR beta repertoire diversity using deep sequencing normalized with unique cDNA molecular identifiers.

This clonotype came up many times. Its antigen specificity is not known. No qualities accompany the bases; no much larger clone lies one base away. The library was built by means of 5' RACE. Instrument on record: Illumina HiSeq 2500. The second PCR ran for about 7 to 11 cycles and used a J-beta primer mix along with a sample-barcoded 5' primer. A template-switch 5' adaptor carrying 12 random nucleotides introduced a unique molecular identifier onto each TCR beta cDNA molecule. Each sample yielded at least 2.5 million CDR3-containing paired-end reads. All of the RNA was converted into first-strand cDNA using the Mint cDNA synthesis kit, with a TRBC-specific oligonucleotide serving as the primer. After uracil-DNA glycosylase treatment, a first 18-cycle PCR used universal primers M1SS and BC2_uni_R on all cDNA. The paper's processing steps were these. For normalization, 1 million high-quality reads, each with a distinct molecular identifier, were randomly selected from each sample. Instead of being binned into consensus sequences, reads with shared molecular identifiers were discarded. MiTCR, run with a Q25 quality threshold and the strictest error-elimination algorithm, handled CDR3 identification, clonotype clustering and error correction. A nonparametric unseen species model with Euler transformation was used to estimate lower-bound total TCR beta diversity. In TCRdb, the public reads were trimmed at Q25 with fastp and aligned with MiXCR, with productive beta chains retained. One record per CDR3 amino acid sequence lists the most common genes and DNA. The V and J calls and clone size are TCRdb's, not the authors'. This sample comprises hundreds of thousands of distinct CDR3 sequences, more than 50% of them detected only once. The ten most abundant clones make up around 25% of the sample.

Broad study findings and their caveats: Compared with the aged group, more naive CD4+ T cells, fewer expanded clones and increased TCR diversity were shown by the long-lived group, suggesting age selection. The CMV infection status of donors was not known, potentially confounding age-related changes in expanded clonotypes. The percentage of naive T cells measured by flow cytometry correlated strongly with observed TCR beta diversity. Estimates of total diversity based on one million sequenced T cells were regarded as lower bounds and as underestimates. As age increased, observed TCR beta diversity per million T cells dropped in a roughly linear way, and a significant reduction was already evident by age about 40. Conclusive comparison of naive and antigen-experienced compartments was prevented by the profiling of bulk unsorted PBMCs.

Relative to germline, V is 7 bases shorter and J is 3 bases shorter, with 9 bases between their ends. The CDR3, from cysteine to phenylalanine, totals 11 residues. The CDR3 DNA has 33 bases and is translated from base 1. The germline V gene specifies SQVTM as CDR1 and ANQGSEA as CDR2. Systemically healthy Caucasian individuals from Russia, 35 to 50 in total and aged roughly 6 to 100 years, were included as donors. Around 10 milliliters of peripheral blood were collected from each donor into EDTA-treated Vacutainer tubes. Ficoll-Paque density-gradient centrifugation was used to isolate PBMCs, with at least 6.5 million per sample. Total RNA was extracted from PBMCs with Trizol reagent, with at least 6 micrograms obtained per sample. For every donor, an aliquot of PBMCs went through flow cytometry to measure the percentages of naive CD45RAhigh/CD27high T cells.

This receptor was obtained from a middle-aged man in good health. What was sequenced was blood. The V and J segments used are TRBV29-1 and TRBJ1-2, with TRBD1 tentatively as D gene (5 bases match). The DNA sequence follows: TGCAGCGGACGGGGGGACTATGGCTACACCTTC. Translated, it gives CSGRGDYGYTF.